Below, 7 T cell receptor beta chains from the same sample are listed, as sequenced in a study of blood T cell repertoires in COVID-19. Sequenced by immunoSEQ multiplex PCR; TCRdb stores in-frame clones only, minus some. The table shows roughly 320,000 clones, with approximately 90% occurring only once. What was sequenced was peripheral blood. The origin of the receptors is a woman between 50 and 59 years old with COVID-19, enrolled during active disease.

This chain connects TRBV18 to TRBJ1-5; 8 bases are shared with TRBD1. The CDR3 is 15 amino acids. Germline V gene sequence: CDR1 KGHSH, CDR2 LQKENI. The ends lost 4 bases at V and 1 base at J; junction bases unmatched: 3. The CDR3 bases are TGTGCCAGCTCACGGACAGGGATCAGCAATCAGCCCCAGCATTTT. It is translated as CASSRTGISNQPQHF.

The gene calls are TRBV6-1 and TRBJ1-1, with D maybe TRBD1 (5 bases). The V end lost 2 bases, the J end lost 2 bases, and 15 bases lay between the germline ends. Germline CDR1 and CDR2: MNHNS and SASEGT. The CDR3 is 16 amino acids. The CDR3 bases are TGTGCCAGCAGTGAAACGGTGATAGGGGCCAACACTGAAGCTTTCTTT. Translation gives CASSETVIGANTEAFF.

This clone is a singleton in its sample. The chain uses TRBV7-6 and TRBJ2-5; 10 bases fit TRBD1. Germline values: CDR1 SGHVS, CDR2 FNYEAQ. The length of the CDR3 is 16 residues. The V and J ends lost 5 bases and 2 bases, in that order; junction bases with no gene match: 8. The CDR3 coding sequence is TGTGCCAGCAGCAAAGACAGGGGGCAGATACAAGAGACCCAGTACTTC. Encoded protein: CASSKDRGQIQETQYF.

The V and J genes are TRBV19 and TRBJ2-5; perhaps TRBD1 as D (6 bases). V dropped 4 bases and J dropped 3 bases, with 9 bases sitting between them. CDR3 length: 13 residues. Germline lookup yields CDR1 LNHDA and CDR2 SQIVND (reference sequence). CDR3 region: CASSRQVEETQYF. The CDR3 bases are TGTGCCAGTAGTAGACAGGTCGAAGAGACCCAGTACTTC.

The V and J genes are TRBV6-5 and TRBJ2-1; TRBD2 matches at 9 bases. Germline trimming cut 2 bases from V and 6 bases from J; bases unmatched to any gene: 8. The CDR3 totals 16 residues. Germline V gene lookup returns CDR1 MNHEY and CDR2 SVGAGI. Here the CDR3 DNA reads TGTGCCAGCAGTTACGATGGTAGCGGGAGCGTCAATGAGCAGTTCTTC. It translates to CASSYDGSGSVNEQFF.

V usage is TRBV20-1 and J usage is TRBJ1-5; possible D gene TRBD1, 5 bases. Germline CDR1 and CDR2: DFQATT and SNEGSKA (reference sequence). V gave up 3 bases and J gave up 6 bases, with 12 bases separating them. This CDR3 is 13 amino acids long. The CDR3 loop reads CSASMGQGQPQHF. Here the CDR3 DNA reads TGCAGTGCTAGTATGGGGCAGGGTCAGCCCCAGCATTTT.

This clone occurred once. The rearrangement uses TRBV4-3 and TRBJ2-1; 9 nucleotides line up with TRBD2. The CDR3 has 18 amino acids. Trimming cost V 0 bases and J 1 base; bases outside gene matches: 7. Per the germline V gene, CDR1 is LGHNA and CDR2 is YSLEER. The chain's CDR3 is CASSQDVREGGSYNEQFF. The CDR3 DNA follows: TGCGCCAGCAGCCAAGATGTGCGGGAGGGCGGGTCCTACAATGAGCAGTTCTTC.